This T cell receptor beta chain was captured by sequencing in a study of cytomegalovirus exposure and HLA in healthy donors. Findings and limits, study-wide: The study reported that TCR beta sequences accurately predicted HLA-A and HLA-B alleles in most subjects.

Regarding this clone: What it recognizes is unknown.

The germline V gene encodes CDR1 SGHKS and CDR2 YYEKEE (reference sequence). Trimming shortened V by 0 bases and J by 2 bases, and 9 bases separated the two germline ends. CDR3 length: 14 amino acids. Use of 60 Vbeta and 13 Jbeta primers characterized the PCR. The repertoire was sequenced with immunoSEQ multiplex PCR; TCRdb's copy has only in-frame clones and lacks some. The sample has about 170,000 clones, around 80% seen once. The sample taken for sequencing was PBMCs. The genes are TRBV5-5 and TRBJ2-7, with D perhaps matching TRBD1 (6 bases). This receptor was identified in a woman in her 30s in good health and CMV-seropositive. CDR3 sequence reads: CASSLVGQPYEQYF. The CDR3 region has the DNA TGTGCCAGCAGCTTGGTAGGACAGCCCTACGAGCAGTACTTC. The full variable domain, its missing parts supplied by reference TRBV5-5 and TRBJ2-7, is DAGVTQSPTHLIKTRGQQVTLRCSPISGHKSVSWYQQVLGQGPQFIFQYYEKEERGRGNFPDRFSARQFPNYSSELNVNALLLGDSALYLCASSLVGQPYEQYFGPGTRLTVT.